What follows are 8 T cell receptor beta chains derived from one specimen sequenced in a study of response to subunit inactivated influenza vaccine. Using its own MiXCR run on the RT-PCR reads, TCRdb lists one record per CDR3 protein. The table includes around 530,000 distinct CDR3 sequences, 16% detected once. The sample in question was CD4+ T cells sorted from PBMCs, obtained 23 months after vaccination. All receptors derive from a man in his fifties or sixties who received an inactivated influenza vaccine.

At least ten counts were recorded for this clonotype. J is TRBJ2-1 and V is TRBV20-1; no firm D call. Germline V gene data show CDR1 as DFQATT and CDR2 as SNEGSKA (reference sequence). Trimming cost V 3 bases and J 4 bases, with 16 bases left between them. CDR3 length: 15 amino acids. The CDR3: CSASGYLKLYNEQFF. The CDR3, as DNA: TGCAGTGCTAGCGGATACTTAAAGTTATACAATGAGCAGTTCTTC.

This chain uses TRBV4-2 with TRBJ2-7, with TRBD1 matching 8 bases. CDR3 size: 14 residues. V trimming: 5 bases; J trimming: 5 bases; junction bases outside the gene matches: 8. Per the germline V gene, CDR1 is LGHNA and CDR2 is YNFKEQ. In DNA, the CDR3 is TGTGCCAGCAGCATGGACAGGGATAGGGACGAGCAGTACTTC. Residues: CASSMDRDRDEQYF.

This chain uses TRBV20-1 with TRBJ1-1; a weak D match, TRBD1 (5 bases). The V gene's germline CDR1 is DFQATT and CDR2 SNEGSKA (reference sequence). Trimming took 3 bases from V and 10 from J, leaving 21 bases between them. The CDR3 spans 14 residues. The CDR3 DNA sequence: TGCAGTGCTAGGAGCTTGAGGGTCAGGAGGGGAGCTTTCTTT. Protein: CSARSLRVRRGAFF.

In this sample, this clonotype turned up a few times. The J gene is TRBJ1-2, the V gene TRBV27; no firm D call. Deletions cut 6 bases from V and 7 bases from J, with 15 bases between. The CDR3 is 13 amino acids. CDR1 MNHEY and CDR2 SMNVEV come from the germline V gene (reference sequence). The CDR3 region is CASSPTGPSGYTF. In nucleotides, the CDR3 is TGTGCCAGCAGCCCTACCGGGCCCAGTGGCTACACCTTC.

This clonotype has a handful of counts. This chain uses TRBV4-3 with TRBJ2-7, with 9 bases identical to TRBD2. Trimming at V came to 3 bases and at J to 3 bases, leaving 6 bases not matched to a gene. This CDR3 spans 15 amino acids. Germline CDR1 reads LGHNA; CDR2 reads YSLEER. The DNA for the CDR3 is TGCGCCAGCAGCCACCAGCGGGAGGAGATCTACGAGCAGTACTTC. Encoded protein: CASSHQREEIYEQYF.

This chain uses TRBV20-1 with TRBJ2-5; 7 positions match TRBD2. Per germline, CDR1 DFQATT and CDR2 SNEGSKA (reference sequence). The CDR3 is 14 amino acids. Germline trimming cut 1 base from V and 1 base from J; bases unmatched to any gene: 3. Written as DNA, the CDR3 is TGCAGTGCTAGAGGGGAGGGAGCCCAAGAGACCCAGTACTTC. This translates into CSARGEGAQETQYF.

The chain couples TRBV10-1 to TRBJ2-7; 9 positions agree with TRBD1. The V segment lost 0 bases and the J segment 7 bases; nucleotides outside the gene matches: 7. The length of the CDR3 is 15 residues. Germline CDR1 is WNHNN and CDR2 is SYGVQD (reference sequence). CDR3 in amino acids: CASSESRTGVGEQYF. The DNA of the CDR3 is TGCGCCAGCAGTGAGTCCAGGACAGGGGTGGGAGAGCAGTACTTC.

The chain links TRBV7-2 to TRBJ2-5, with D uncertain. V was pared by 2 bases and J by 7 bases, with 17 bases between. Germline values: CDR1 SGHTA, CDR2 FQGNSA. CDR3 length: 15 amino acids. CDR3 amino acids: CASSLSWKPEATQYF. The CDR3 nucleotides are TGTGCCAGCAGCTTATCATGGAAGCCCGAGGCGACCCAGTACTTC.